What follows describes a single T cell receptor (beta chain). Its antigen remains unidentified. From the cysteine through the phenylalanine, the CDR3 covers 14 amino acids. Only the protein sequence is given. CDR1 and CDR2 (KGHDR, SFDVKD) derive from the germline V gene. The data belong to a study of monozygotic twins with inflammatory bowel disease (dated by TCRdb to about 2019). Some background on the complete study: The full study comprised some 30 monozygotic twin pairs: nine German pairs (four IBD-concordant, five IBD-discordant) and 19 IBD-discordant Danish pairs. The search for disease-associated traits relied mainly on comparing IBD patients with their genetically identical healthy co-twins within discordant pairs. Each individual had, on average, about 151 000 unique TCRalpha sequences and 181 000 unique TCRbeta sequences available for analysis. Broader findings and caveats from the paper: The analysis was unable to tell apart different T cell subtypes. Background noise and inter-individual variability may have been introduced into the repertoires by the differing immunosuppressive treatments among patients. No difference in repertoire similarity was observed between concordant and discordant twins, possibly owing to limited statistical power. Compared with healthy twins, IBD patients shared fewer clonotypes with other individuals, and the difference was most pronounced in patients with signs of disease activity. Measured by the inverse Simpson index, TCRbeta repertoire diversity was lower in IBD patients than in their healthy co-twins. No single strong signal or clonotype linked to IBD turned up in the results, so the idea that one exists was not supported.

Library construction relied on 5' RACE. Preparation of each TCR library used 3,000 to 3,500 ng of total RNA. For each sample, cDNA synthesis with SMARTScribe reverse transcriptase was split into eight separate reactions. Unique molecular identifiers containing a 6-nucleotide sample barcode were introduced through template switching during cDNA synthesis. TCRalpha and TCRbeta cDNA was amplified in two nested PCRs of about 17 and 10 cycles, and bead purification was carried out after each PCR. Before amplification, the cDNA was treated with uracil DNA-glycosylase and purified using the QIAquick PCR purification kit. In the second PCR, Illumina TruSeq-compatible adapters and sample-specific barcodes were added. TapeStation and Qubit were used to check library quality and concentration, and 4 to 6 ng of each library went into the pool. Sequencing of pooled libraries was carried out on an Illumina HiSeq2500 single-index Rapid Run using 2 x 100 bp reads and custom sequencing primers. Per the source publication's procedure: MiGEC version 1.2.6 was used for UMI-based consensus assembly to correct PCR and sequencing errors. MiXCR version 2.1.1 was used to carry out V(D)J alignment, clonotype assembly and CDR3 extraction. Gene usage, clonotype sharing and MAIT/NKT TCR abundance were normalised by analysing the top 1000, 10 000 and 20 000 clonotypes per sample. Diversity was computed as the inverse Simpson index with the vegan R package after downsampling to 27 000 UMIs. Paired Mann-Whitney U tests were applied to discordant twin pairs, and Benjamini-Hochberg correction was used for multiple testing. TCRdb reanalyzed the reads, keeping one entry per CDR3 protein sequence and omitting DNA. The V and J calls were not made by the authors but by TCRdb's processing. This sample's table contains 150,000 to 200,000 distinct CDR3 sequences. Of the sample, roughly 3% is held by the ten largest clones.

From each donor, an approximately 2.7 ml peripheral blood sample was collected into PAXgene tubes and kept at -80 degrees C. Total RNA was isolated from whole blood with the PAXgene blood miRNA kit on an automated QIAcube, without T cell sorting. Peripheral blood from monozygotic twin pairs who were concordant or discordant for inflammatory bowel disease underwent deep TCRalpha and TCRbeta repertoire profiling using unique molecular barcoding. Smoking habits were recorded for all twin pairs, and individuals were classified as current, former or never smokers. This chain is built from TRBV24-1 and TRBJ2-1; TCRdb returns TRBD2, unconfirmable since there is no DNA. This clonotype was obtained from a human donor with ulcerative colitis or Crohn's disease, or a healthy co-twin of an affected twin (not recorded which). The sample consisted of blood. For the CDR3, the sequence is CATSAWEGRNEQFF.